What follows are 28 T cell receptor beta chains derived from one specimen sequenced in a study of identifying expanded T cells in peripheral blood. TCRdb's table, derived via immunoSEQ multiplex PCR, lists solely in-frame clones and lacks some. The sample yields 97,000 or so clones, around 89% seen once. The sample was blood. The receptors shown here come from a person between 18 and 75 years old in good health.

This clone appeared once. This sequence joins TRBV30 and TRBJ1-2; D is uncertain. The CDR3 contains 11 residues. CDR1 is GTSNPN, CDR2 SVGIG, per germline (reference sequence). The ends were cut back, 1 base at V and 2 bases at J, with 2 bases in the middle. This CDR3 reads CAWSDNYGYTF. The CDR3 DNA reads TGTGCCTGGAGTGACAACTATGGCTACACCTTC.

This chain links TRBV6-5 with TRBJ2-7, with 7 bases aligning to TRBD1. The CDR3 is made up of 15 amino acids. Germline V gives CDR1 MNHEY, CDR2 SVGAGI. J lost 2 bases, V lost 0 bases, and 4 bases had no gene match. The CDR3 is CASSYSRDRAYEQYF. The CDR3 region has the DNA TGTGCCAGCAGTTACTCCCGGGACAGAGCCTACGAGCAGTACTTC.

In this sample, this clone turned up a few times. The rearrangement uses TRBV2 and TRBJ2-7; a weak D match, TRBD1 (7 bases). This CDR3 has 13 residues. Germline lookup yields CDR1 SNHLY and CDR2 FYNNEI. The V and J ends lost 8 bases and 6 bases respectively, with 17 bases between them. The CDR3 spells CASQTGRSSEQYF. The CDR3 DNA sequence: TGTGCCAGCCAGACAGGGAGGTCAAGCGAGCAGTACTTC.

This chain connects TRBV7-3 to TRBJ2-3; no reliable D call. Germline V gene sequence: CDR1 SGHTA, CDR2 FQGTGA. V gave up 1 base and J gave up 0 bases, with 5 bases separating them. The CDR3 length is 14 residues. The CDR3 DNA reads TGTGCCAGCAGCTTAATGGCCAGCACAGATACGCAGTATTTT. It yields the protein CASSLMASTDTQYF.

The rearrangement links TRBV7-3 to TRBJ2-3; 8 bases line up with TRBD2. In germline, CDR1 is SGHTA, CDR2 FQGTGA. CDR3 length: 15 amino acids. V shed 4 bases and J 2 bases; nucleotides not matched to a gene: 5. The CDR3 region has the DNA TGTGCCAGCAGCTCGGGACTAGGGTACACAGATACGCAGTATTTT. It yields the protein CASSSGLGYTDTQYF.

This sequence joins TRBV7-6 and TRBJ2-3; 9 bases are a match to TRBD1. Trimming cost V 5 bases and J 2 bases; bases outside gene matches: 5. The CDR3 runs to 15 residues. Germline values: CDR1 SGHVS, CDR2 FNYEAQ. The CDR3 coding sequence is TGTGCCAGCAGCACCGGGACAGGGATCACAGATACGCAGTATTTT. Amino acids: CASSTGTGITDTQYF.

The CDR3 reads CAAGRTEQFF. DNA of the CDR3: TGTGCCGCAGGGCGGACTGAGCAGTTCTTC. The chain has TRBV28 and TRBJ2-1; a possible D gene is TRBD1 (5 bases). Germline V gene lookup returns CDR1 MDHEN and CDR2 SYDVKM. CDR3 length equals 10 residues. Trimming cost V 11 bases and J 9 bases, with 11 bases left between them. Variable domain in full (rest from reference TRBV28 and TRBJ2-1): DVKVTQSSRYLVKRTGEKVFLECVQDMDHENMFWYRQDPGLGLRLIYFSYDVKMKEKGDIPEGYSVSREKKERFSLILESASTNQTSMYLCAAGRTEQFFGPGTRLTVL.

The chain is built from TRBV5-4 and TRBJ1-1, with 8 nucleotides matching TRBD1. Germline assignment: CDR1 SGHNT and CDR2 YYREEE (reference sequence). CDR3 length: 17 residues. Trimming removed 5 bases from V and 2 bases from J; junction bases left unmatched: 14. In DNA form, the CDR3 reads TGTGCCAGCAGACCCGGACAGGGATTAAGGGCAAACACTGAAGCTTTCTTT. This gives the protein CASRPGQGLRANTEAFF.

This clone appeared a few times. This chain joins TRBV11-2 and TRBJ1-1; D gene uncertain. The CDR3 sequence is 13 residues long. The germline V and J ends were trimmed by 3 bases and 6 bases, with 11 bases remaining between them. In germline, CDR1 is SGHAT, CDR2 FQNNGV. The CDR3 reads CASSFLTKAEAFF. CDR3 bases: TGTGCCAGCAGCTTCCTCACGAAGGCTGAAGCTTTCTTT.

This chain links TRBV19 with TRBJ2-7; 12 bases line up with TRBD1. Germline CDR1 is LNHDA and CDR2 is SQIVND (reference sequence). The CDR3 runs to 15 residues. V lost 3 bases and J lost 4; bases outside the gene matches: 4. The CDR3 protein is CASSMKGQGAYEQYF. CDR3 nucleotide sequence: TGTGCCAGTAGTATGAAGGGACAGGGGGCGTACGAGCAGTACTTC.

The rearrangement joins TRBV5-1 to TRBJ2-5; 8 bases map to TRBD2. The CDR3 sequence is 14 residues long. Germline lookup yields CDR1 SGHRS and CDR2 YFSETQ. The V and J ends lost 6 bases and 5 bases, in that order; junction bases with no gene match: 9. CDR3 residues: CASTSSGRGETQYF. Here the CDR3 DNA reads TGCGCCAGCACCTCCAGCGGGAGAGGGGAGACCCAGTACTTC.

The chain is built from TRBV5-1 and TRBJ2-3; D is ambiguous. The germline V gene encodes CDR1 SGHRS and CDR2 YFSETQ. The germline V and J ends were trimmed by 6 bases and 0 bases, with 17 bases remaining between them. The CDR3 consists of 16 residues. DNA for the CDR3: TGCGCCAGCACGAACTTCCTCGGTTCTAGCACAGATACGCAGTATTTT. Translation gives CASTNFLGSSTDTQYF.

The rearrangement links TRBV7-2 to TRBJ2-7; 8 bases match TRBD1. This CDR3 region has 15 residues. With V trimmed by 3 bases and J by 0 bases, 4 bases remained unmatched. CDR1 is SGHTA and CDR2 is FQGNSA in the germline V gene. This CDR3 is CASSFQTGVSYEQYF. As DNA, the CDR3 is TGTGCCAGCAGCTTTCAGACAGGGGTCTCCTACGAGCAGTACTTC.

The chain recombines TRBV29-1 with TRBJ2-7; D may be TRBD1 (5 bases). V lost 7 bases and J 5 bases, leaving 15 bases between the germline ends. The CDR3 is 12 residues long. Germline-derived CDR1 and CDR2 are SQVTM and ANQGSEA. The CDR3 nucleotides are TGCAGCGGCGGCAGGGTTTCGGACGAGCAGTACTTC. Translation gives CSGGRVSDEQYF.

This chain uses TRBV6-6 with TRBJ1-2; 8 nucleotides line up with TRBD1. The CDR3 consists of 13 residues. CDR1 MNHNY and CDR2 SVGAGI come from the germline V gene (reference sequence). After removal of 4 bases from V and 4 bases from J, the junction contained 2 bases not matched to a gene. The CDR3 loop reads CASSFGQGYGYTF. The DNA for the CDR3 is TGTGCCAGCAGTTTCGGACAGGGCTATGGCTACACCTTC.

This clone was seen once. The J gene is TRBJ1-1, the V gene TRBV29-1, with TRBD1 matching 9 bases. Losses at the gene ends were 7 bases for V and 1 base for J; bases not matched to a gene: 7. CDR3 length equals 14 residues. Germline assignment: CDR1 SQVTM and CDR2 ANQGSEA. CDR3 bases: TGCAGCGCAGGACAGGGGAGCAGGAACACTGAAGCTTTCTTT. This codes for CSAGQGSRNTEAFF.

The V and J genes are TRBV7-2 and TRBJ2-7; 11 nucleotides agree with TRBD2. Germline V CDR1 and CDR2: SGHTA, FQGNSA. Trimming removed 1 base from V and 4 bases from J; junction bases left unmatched: 15. The CDR3 runs 19 residues. CDR3 region: CASSLGQSTSGSGGYEQYF. The CDR3 DNA reads TGTGCCAGCAGCTTAGGGCAATCCACTAGCGGGAGTGGGGGGTACGAGCAGTACTTC.

V is TRBV25-1 and J is TRBJ2-3; 7 bases line up with TRBD1. Per germline, CDR1 MGHDK and CDR2 SYGVNS. J gave up 1 base and V 10 bases, and 5 bases lay outside the gene matches. CDR3 length: 13 residues. CDR3 region: CATLGQGTDTQYF. The CDR3 region has the DNA TGTGCCACCCTCGGACAGGGCACAGATACGCAGTATTTT.

The rearrangement joins TRBV4-2 to TRBJ2-5; D not resolved. The CDR3 is 12 residues long. Trimming left V 4 bases short and J 2 bases short, with 5 bases between. Germline V gene lookup returns CDR1 LGHNA and CDR2 YNFKEQ. CDR3 in DNA: TGTGCCAGCAGCCGCGAGCAAGAGACCCAGTACTTC. Translated, it gives CASSREQETQYF.

The rearrangement links TRBV7-8 to TRBJ2-1; the match to TRBD1 covers 7 bases. Trimming removed 1 base from V and 5 bases from J; junction bases left unmatched: 5. CDR3 length equals 15 residues. Germline V gene sequence: CDR1 SGHVS, CDR2 FQNEAQ. The chain's CDR3 is CASSLVGTVNNEQFF. The CDR3 DNA sequence: TGTGCCAGCAGCTTAGTAGGGACAGTTAACAATGAGCAGTTCTTC. The whole variable domain, remainder taken from reference TRBV7-8 and TRBJ2-1, is GAGVSQSPRYKVAKRGQDVALRCDPISGHVSLFWYQQALGQGPEFLTYFQNEAQLDKSGLPSDRFFAERPEGSVSTLKIQRTQQEDSAVYLCASSLVGTVNNEQFFGPGTRLTVL.

The rearrangement links TRBV5-6 to TRBJ1-2; TRBD1 matches 7 bases. Germline loops: CDR1 SGHDT, CDR2 YYEEEE. The junction had 10 bases not matched to a gene; V was cut back by 4 bases and J by 7 bases. The CDR3 length is 14 residues. The CDR3 spells CASSLTDRWGGYTF. CDR3 bases: TGTGCCAGCAGCCTTACGGACAGGTGGGGTGGCTACACCTTC.

The chain links TRBV4-2 to TRBJ2-7, with D possibly TRBD2 on 5 matching bases. V dropped 6 bases and J dropped 0 bases, with 12 bases sitting between them. The CDR3 totals 14 residues. From germline, CDR1 is LGHNA and CDR2 YNFKEQ. The CDR3 DNA sequence: TGTGCCAGCAGGCGGGTCCTCTCCTCCTACGAGCAGTACTTC. Encoded protein: CASRRVLSSYEQYF.

The gene calls are TRBV10-3 and TRBJ1-1; the D gene is possibly TRBD1 (5 bases). There are 13 residues in the CDR3. V was pared by 0 bases and J by 11 bases, with 13 bases between. Germline values: CDR1 ENHRY, CDR2 SYGVKD. In DNA form, the CDR3 reads TGTGCCATCAGTGAGTCGGGGCCAGGAGTTGCTTTCTTT. This translates into CAISESGPGVAFF.

V is TRBV18 and J is TRBJ2-1; 7 nucleotides line up with TRBD2. Germline V gene data show CDR1 as KGHSH and CDR2 as LQKENI. V was clipped by 3 bases and J by 7 bases; unmatched bases: 6. The length of the CDR3 is 14 residues. CDR3 residues: CASSPPASGNEQFF. DNA for the CDR3: TGTGCCAGCTCACCTCCCGCTAGCGGAAATGAGCAGTTCTTC.

This chain's CDR3 is CASSKQGLNTEAFF. The CDR3 region has the DNA TGTGCCAGCAGCAAACAGGGGCTGAACACTGAAGCTTTCTTT. V and J are TRBV5-6 and TRBJ1-1, with 7 bases lining up with TRBD1. The CDR3 is 14 residues long. In germline, CDR1 is SGHDT, CDR2 YYEEEE. Trimming removed 4 bases from V and 0 bases from J; junction bases left unmatched: 3.

The chain combines TRBV5-4 with TRBJ2-7; D gene ambiguous. Per the germline V gene, CDR1 is SGHNT and CDR2 is YYREEE (reference sequence). V lost 4 bases and J 1 base, leaving 12 bases between the germline ends. The CDR3 is made up of 14 amino acids. The DNA of the CDR3 is TGTGCCAGCAGCACAAAGACAAATTCCTACGAGCAGTACTTC. Its translation is CASSTKTNSYEQYF.

The CDR3 here is CASSERPGATYEQYF. As DNA, the CDR3 is TGTGCCAGCAGTGAACGGCCGGGCGCTACCTACGAGCAGTACTTC. The genes are TRBV2 and TRBJ2-7, with D unresolved. CDR3 length equals 15 residues. CDR1 and CDR2 (germline): SNHLY, FYNNEI. V was cut by 2 bases and J by 2 bases, with 13 bases left in between.

A single count supports this clone. This sequence joins TRBV6-5 and TRBJ1-4; no reliable D call. The CDR3 covers 15 residues. V lost 1 base and J lost 0, with 6 bases in between. Germline assignment: CDR1 MNHEY and CDR2 SVGAGI. CDR3: CASSYLSTTNEKLFF. CDR3 nucleotides: TGTGCCAGCAGTTACTTGAGTACAACTAATGAAAAACTGTTTTTT.